The 21 T cell receptor beta chains listed next were all sequenced from one sample in a study of brain T cells in children with intractable seizures. Libraries were prepared by immunoSEQ multiplex PCR; TCRdb keeps only in-frame clonotypes and omits some of them. The sample records tens of thousands of clones, about 93% being singletons. The sample consisted of peripheral blood, taken at surgery. These receptor sequences come from a girl aged 2-15 years with tuberous sclerosis and intractable seizures.

The V and J genes are TRBV11-1 and TRBJ2-7, with TRBD2 as a possible D gene (6 bases). With 4 bases removed from V and 7 bases from J, the gap between germline ends came to 20 bases. The CDR3 extends over 15 amino acids. Looked up from germline, CDR1 is SGHAT and CDR2 is FQDESV (reference sequence). In DNA form, the CDR3 reads TGTGCCAGCAGCTCCCGACCCCCTGGGCGGGAAGAGCAGTACTTC. Protein sequence: CASSSRPPGREEQYF.

The chain recombines TRBV11-3 with TRBJ1-1; 11 bases are shared with TRBD1. V lost 5 bases and J lost 4; bases outside the gene matches: 3. Germline CDR1 is SGHNT and CDR2 is YENEEA. This CDR3 region has 14 residues. The CDR3 DNA is TGTGCCAGCAGCAAGGGACAGGGGGGCACTGAAGCTTTCTTT. Translating it yields CASSKGQGGTEAFF.

This clone showed up just a few times. V usage is TRBV28 and J usage is TRBJ1-3; D gene ambiguous. With 8 bases removed from V and 0 bases from J, the gap between germline ends came to 14 bases. CDR3 size: 15 residues. CDR1 and CDR2 from the germline V gene are MDHEN and SYDVKM. The CDR3 sequence: CASVDGLSSGNTIYF. In DNA form, the CDR3 reads TGTGCCAGCGTTGACGGACTAAGCTCTGGAAACACCATATATTTT.

The V and J genes are TRBV7-9 and TRBJ2-7; possible D gene TRBD2, 5 bases. The germline V gene has CDR1 SEHNR and CDR2 FQNEAQ (reference sequence). V gave up 5 bases and J gave up 2 bases, with 28 bases separating them. The CDR3 is made up of 19 amino acids. CDR3 amino acids: CASSQSYSAFTGFPYEQYV. CDR3 DNA sequence: TGTGCCAGCAGCCAGAGCTACTCCGCCTTTACGGGGTTTCCCTACGAGCAGTACGTC.

The V and J genes are TRBV6-5 and TRBJ2-5; the D gene is possibly TRBD2 (5 bases). Germline CDR1 and CDR2: MNHEY and SVGAGI. The CDR3 contains 14 residues. V gave up 5 bases and J gave up 5 bases, with 15 bases separating them. CDR3 amino acids: CASSPEVFGETQYF. The CDR3, as DNA: TGTGCCAGCAGTCCGGAGGTTTTTGGTGAGACCCAGTACTTC.

The gene calls are TRBV13 and TRBJ1-1; 8 bases map to TRBD1. The CDR3 has 15 amino acids. CDR1 and CDR2 from the germline V gene are PRHDT and FYEKMQ (reference sequence). V lost 5 bases and J lost 3; bases outside the gene matches: 8. CDR3 nucleotide sequence: TGTGCCAGCAGCGAAAACCAGGGGGCGTACACTGAAGCTTTCTTT. It codes for CASSENQGAYTEAFF.

This clone was seen once. The chain employs TRBV7-8 and TRBJ2-1; D may be TRBD2 (6 bases). Per the germline V gene, CDR1 is SGHVS and CDR2 is FQNEAQ. The CDR3 contains 15 residues. V shed 5 bases and J shed 0 bases, with 11 bases lying between them. Here the CDR3 DNA reads TGTGCCAGCAGCCTAAGCGGGCCCTCCTACAATGAGCAGTTCTTC. Its translation is CASSLSGPSYNEQFF. Full variable domain (rest looked up from reference TRBV7-8 and TRBJ2-1): GAGVSQSPRYKVAKRGQDVALRCDPISGHVSLFWYQQALGQGPEFLTYFQNEAQLDKSGLPSDRFFAERPEGSVSTLKIQRTQQEDSAVYLCASSLSGPSYNEQFFGPGTRLTVL.

The chain links TRBV19 to TRBJ1-5, with 10 bases matching TRBD1. The CDR3 is made up of 15 amino acids. J lost 1 base, V lost 4 bases, and 1 base had no gene match. In germline, CDR1 is LNHDA, CDR2 SQIVND (reference sequence). CDR3 DNA sequence: TGTGCCAGTAGTAGGGACAGGGGAAGCAATCAGCCCCAGCATTTT. This gives the protein CASSRDRGSNQPQHF.

Only one count was recorded for this clone. The chain is built from TRBV5-1 and TRBJ1-4, with D hard to call. The CDR3 loop spans 16 amino acids. Trimming took off 0 bases at V and 0 bases at J, with 9 bases between the two ends. Germline CDR1 reads SGHRS; CDR2 reads YFSETQ. The CDR3 spells CASSLVQRATNEKLFF. The CDR3 DNA reads as TGCGCCAGCAGCTTGGTCCAGCGCGCAACTAATGAAAAACTGTTTTTT. The variable domain in full, completed from reference TRBV5-1 and TRBJ1-4, reads KAGVTQTPRYLIKTRGQQVTLSCSPISGHRSVSWYQQTPGQGLQFLFEYFSETQRNKGNFPGRFSGRQFSNSRSEMNVSTLELGDSALYLCASSLVQRATNEKLFFGSGTQLSVL.

The chain carries TRBV4-1 and TRBJ1-5, with a tentative D call TRBD1 (6 bases). Per germline, CDR1 MGHRA and CDR2 YSYEKL. The CDR3 extends over 16 amino acids. Trimming left V 0 bases short and J 2 bases short, with 11 bases between. This CDR3 is CASSQDLRGGNQPQHF. CDR3 nucleotide sequence: TGCGCCAGCAGCCAAGATTTAAGGGGGGGCAATCAGCCCCAGCATTTT.

The rearrangement joins TRBV24-1 to TRBJ1-4, with 11 bases lining up with TRBD1. The CDR3 length is 15 residues. V trimming: 0 bases; J trimming: 7 bases; junction bases outside the gene matches: 0. CDR1 and CDR2 from the germline V gene are KGHDR and SFDVKD. The CDR3 DNA follows: TGTGCCACCAGTGATTTGGGACAGGGGGCTGAAAAACTGTTTTTT. Its translation: CATSDLGQGAEKLFF.

This clone was counted a single time. The rearrangement joins TRBV6-5 to TRBJ1-1; D is unresolved. Per the germline V gene, CDR1 is MNHEY and CDR2 is SVGAGI. Trimming left V 4 bases short and J 1 base short, with 10 bases between. This CDR3 has 14 residues. The CDR3 bases are TGTGCCAGCAGTTCCAGACACACGAACACTGAAGCTTTCTTT. This sequence encodes CASSSRHTNTEAFF.

The chain has TRBV7-2 and TRBJ2-7, with D unresolved. V gave up 2 bases and J gave up 4 bases, with 9 bases separating them. Germline CDR1 reads SGHTA; CDR2 reads FQGNSA. The CDR3 sequence is 13 residues long. This CDR3 reads CASSLYRGYEQYV. The CDR3 region has the DNA TGTGCCAGCAGCTTATATCGTGGTTACGAGCAGTACGTC.

This chain links TRBV11-2 with TRBJ2-6, with D tentatively TRBD1 or TRBD2 (5 bases each). Trimming left V 1 base short and J 0 bases short, with 16 bases between. In germline, CDR1 is SGHAT, CDR2 FQNNGV. The length of the CDR3 is 19 residues. CDR3 loop: CASSLGTGTVFSGANVLTF. CDR3 coding DNA: TGTGCCAGCAGCTTAGGGACCGGGACGGTGTTCTCTGGGGCCAACGTCCTGACTTTC.

This sequence joins TRBV4-2 and TRBJ2-3; 7 bases agree with TRBD2. This CDR3 spans 15 amino acids. Germline values: CDR1 LGHNA, CDR2 YNFKEQ. The V gene end was trimmed by 1 base and the J gene end by 3 bases; junction bases not matched to a gene: 4. The CDR3 reads CASSQASGETDTQYF. Written as DNA, the CDR3 is TGTGCCAGCAGCCAAGCCAGCGGGGAGACAGATACGCAGTATTTT.

The rearrangement links TRBV10-1 to TRBJ1-2, with D unresolved. V dropped 3 bases and J dropped 4 bases, with 21 bases sitting between them. Germline lookup yields CDR1 WNHNN and CDR2 SYGVQD (reference sequence). CDR3 length: 17 residues. CDR3 in DNA: TGCGCCAGCAGTGATCCATTTTATCGGGGAATTAGCTATGGCTACACCTTC. This gives the protein CASSDPFYRGISYGYTF.

The rearrangement uses TRBV5-1 and TRBJ2-3; TRBD1 might be the D (5 bases). The CDR3 length is 15 residues. With 0 bases removed from V and 4 bases from J, the gap between germline ends came to 12 bases. CDR1 is SGHRS and CDR2 is YFSETQ in the germline V gene. CDR3 DNA sequence: TGCGCCAGCAGCTTGGGGCAGGGCCACTCAGATACGCAGTATTTT. Protein sequence: CASSLGQGHSDTQYF.

J is TRBJ1-4 and V is TRBV5-1; no firm D call. This CDR3 region has 15 residues. The ends were cut back, 0 bases at V and 0 bases at J, with 6 bases in the middle. CDR1 SGHRS and CDR2 YFSETQ come from the germline V gene. CDR3 in DNA: TGCGCCAGCAGCTTGGGGACGGCAACTAATGAAAAACTGTTTTTT. Protein product: CASSLGTATNEKLFF.

This chain links TRBV6-1 with TRBJ2-2, with D unclear. Trimming left V 1 base short and J 5 bases short, with 5 bases between. CDR1 and CDR2 from the germline V gene are MNHNS and SASEGT. The CDR3 spans 13 residues. CDR3 nucleotides: TGTGCCAGCAGTGAAGGGTGGACCGGGGAGCTGTTTTTT. Protein product: CASSEGWTGELFF.

V gene TRBV5-1 combines with J gene TRBJ2-3, with D perhaps matching TRBD2 (5 bases). Germline lookup yields CDR1 SGHRS and CDR2 YFSETQ. There are 14 residues in the CDR3. The V end was cut by 0 bases, the J end by 1 base, with 6 bases between. For the CDR3, the DNA is TGCGCCAGCAGCTTGGCCGGGGGCACAGATACGCAGTATTTT. Its translation: CASSLAGGTDTQYF.

The chain combines TRBV5-4 with TRBJ2-1; the match to TRBD2 covers 9 bases. Germline lookup yields CDR1 SGHNT and CDR2 YYREEE (reference sequence). J gave up 9 bases and V 3 bases, and 10 bases lay outside the gene matches. There are 15 residues in the CDR3. CDR3 in DNA: TGTGCCAGCAGCTCGCTAGCGGGACTGAGGAGTGAGCAGTTCTTC. It yields the protein CASSSLAGLRSEQFF.